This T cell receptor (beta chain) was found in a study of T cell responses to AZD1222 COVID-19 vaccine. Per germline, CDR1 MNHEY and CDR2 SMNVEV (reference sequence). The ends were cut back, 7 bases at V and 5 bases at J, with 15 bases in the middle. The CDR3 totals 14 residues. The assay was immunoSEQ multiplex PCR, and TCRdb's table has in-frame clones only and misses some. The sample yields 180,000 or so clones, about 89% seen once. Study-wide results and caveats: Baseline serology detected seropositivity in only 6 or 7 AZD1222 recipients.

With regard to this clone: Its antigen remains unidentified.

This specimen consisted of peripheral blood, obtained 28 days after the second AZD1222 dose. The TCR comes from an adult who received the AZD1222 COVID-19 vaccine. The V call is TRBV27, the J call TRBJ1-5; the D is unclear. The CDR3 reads CASTPFPGDQPQHF. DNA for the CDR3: TGTGCCAGCACCCCCTTCCCCGGAGATCAGCCCCAGCATTTT.